This T cell receptor beta chain was profiled in a study of tumor-infiltrating lymphocytes in primary liver carcinoma. Study-level background: Donors had hepatocellular carcinoma or combined HCC and intrahepatic cholangiocarcinoma. Findings and limits, study-wide: Pairs comparing tumor with adjacent tissue or blood overlapped less than pairs drawn from tumor regions. The study found only about 8-24% of top clones in all five tumor regions.

The template, 500 ng total RNA, yielded TCR beta cDNA made with a constant-region primer. Amplification in three nested multiplex PCR rounds with slightly modified ARM-PCR gave rise to TCR beta libraries. TCRdb used MiXCR to reprocess the multiplex PCR reads, holding one entry per CDR3 protein. The table shows about 25,000 distinct CDR3 sequences, with around 77% occurring only once. Starting material for RNA and DNA co-extraction consisted of roughly 19-31 mg of unsorted bulk tissue. Comments on this clonotype: Its antigen is currently unknown. Compared with germline, one end of the junction differs, possibly owing to a read error.

This TCR was sampled from a woman under 40 with primary liver carcinoma and hepatitis B virus infection. Material for sequencing was liver tumor tissue from sampling region 5. Specified subset: tumor region T5, tumor centre.

CDR3 sequence: CVSSYQTGPRHTDTQYF. CDR3 bases: TGTGTCAGCAGTTACCAAACCGGACCTCGACACACAGATACGCAGTATTTT. This chain uses TRBV6-6 with TRBJ2-3; D remains ambiguous. The germline gives CDR1 MNHNY, CDR2 SVGAGI (reference sequence). CDR3 length equals 17 residues.